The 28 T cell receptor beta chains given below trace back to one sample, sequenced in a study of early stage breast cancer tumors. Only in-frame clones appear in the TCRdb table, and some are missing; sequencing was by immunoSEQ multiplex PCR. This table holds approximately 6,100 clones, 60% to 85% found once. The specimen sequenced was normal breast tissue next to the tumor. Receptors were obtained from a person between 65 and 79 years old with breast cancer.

Here the CDR3 DNA reads TGTGCCAGCAGACTGGGGGGGGAGCAGTACTTC. It codes for CASRLGGEQYF. The rearrangement links TRBV5-4 to TRBJ2-7, with TRBD2 matching over 7 bases. CDR1 is SGHNT, CDR2 YYREEE, per germline (reference sequence). CDR3 length: 11 amino acids. The ends lost 5 bases at V and 7 bases at J; junction bases unmatched: 3.

The CDR3 protein is CASSGGAGDTQYF. For the CDR3, the DNA is TGTGCCAGCAGCGGGGGGGCTGGGGATACGCAGTATTTT. This rearrangement joins TRBV11-3 to TRBJ2-3, with a tentative D call TRBD2 (7 bases). The V end was cut by 5 bases, the J end by 6 bases, with 12 bases between. Germline V gene data show CDR1 as SGHNT and CDR2 as YENEEA. This CDR3 comprises 13 residues.

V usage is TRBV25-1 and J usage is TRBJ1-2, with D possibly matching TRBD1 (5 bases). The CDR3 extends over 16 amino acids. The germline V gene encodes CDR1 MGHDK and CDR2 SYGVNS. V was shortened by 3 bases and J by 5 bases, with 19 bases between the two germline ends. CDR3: CASSEAHRQKIYGYTF. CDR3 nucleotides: TGTGCCAGCAGTGAGGCGCACCGACAGAAAATTTATGGCTACACCTTC.

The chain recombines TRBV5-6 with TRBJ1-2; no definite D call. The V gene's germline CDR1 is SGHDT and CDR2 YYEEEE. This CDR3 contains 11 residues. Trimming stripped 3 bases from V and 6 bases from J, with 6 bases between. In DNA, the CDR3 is TGTGCCAGCAGCTCTACGCATGGCTACACCTTC. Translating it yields CASSSTHGYTF.

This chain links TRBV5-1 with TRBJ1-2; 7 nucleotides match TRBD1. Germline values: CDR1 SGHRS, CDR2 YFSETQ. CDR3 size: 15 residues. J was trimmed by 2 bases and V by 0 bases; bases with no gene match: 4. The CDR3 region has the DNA TGCGCCAGCAGCTTGGCCCAGGGGGAAAACTATGGCTACACCTTC. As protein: CASSLAQGENYGYTF.

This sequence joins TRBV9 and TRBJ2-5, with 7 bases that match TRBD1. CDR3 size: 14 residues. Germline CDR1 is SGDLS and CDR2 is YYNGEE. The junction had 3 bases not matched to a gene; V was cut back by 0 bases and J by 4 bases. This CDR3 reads CASSVARGRETQYF. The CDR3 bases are TGTGCCAGCAGCGTAGCCAGGGGGAGAGAGACCCAGTACTTC.

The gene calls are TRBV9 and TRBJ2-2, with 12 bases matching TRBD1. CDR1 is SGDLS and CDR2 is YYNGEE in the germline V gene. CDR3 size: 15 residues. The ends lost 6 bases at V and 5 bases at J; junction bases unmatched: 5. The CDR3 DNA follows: TGTGCCAGCAACCGGGACAGGGGGCAGACCGGGGAGCTGTTTTTT. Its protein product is CASNRDRGQTGELFF.

The chain's CDR3 is CAISDGTGWETQYF. In DNA, the CDR3 is TGTGCCATCAGTGACGGCACAGGGTGGGAGACCCAGTACTTC. J is TRBJ2-5 and V is TRBV10-3; perhaps TRBD1 as D (6 bases). CDR1 is ENHRY, CDR2 SYGVKD, per germline. Trimming removed 3 bases at V and 5 bases at J, with 13 bases between. This CDR3 comprises 14 residues.

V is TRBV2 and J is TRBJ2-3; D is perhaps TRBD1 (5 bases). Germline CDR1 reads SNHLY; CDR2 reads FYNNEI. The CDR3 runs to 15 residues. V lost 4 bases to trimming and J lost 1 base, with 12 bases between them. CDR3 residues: CASSVKQGGTDTQYF. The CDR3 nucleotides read TGTGCCAGCAGTGTCAAGCAGGGCGGCACAGATACGCAGTATTTT.

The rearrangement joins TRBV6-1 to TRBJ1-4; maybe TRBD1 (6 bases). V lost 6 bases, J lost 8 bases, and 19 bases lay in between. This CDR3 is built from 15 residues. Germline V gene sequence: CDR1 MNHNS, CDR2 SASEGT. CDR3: CASSASWGPGEKLFF. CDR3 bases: TGTGCCAGCAGCGCGAGCTGGGGGCCTGGAGAAAAACTGTTTTTT.

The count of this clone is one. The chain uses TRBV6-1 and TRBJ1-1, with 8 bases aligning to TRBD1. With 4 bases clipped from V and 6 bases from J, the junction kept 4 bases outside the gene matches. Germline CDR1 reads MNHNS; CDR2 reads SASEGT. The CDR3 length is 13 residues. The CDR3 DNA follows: TGTGCCAGCAGTGTAGAGGACAGGGCTGAAGCTTTCTTT. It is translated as CASSVEDRAEAFF.

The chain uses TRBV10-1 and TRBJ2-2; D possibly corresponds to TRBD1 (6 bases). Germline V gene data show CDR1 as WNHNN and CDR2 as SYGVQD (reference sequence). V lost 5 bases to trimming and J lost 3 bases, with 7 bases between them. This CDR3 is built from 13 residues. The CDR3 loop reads CASSTGYTGELFF. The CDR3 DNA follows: TGCGCCAGCAGTACAGGGTACACCGGGGAGCTGTTTTTT.

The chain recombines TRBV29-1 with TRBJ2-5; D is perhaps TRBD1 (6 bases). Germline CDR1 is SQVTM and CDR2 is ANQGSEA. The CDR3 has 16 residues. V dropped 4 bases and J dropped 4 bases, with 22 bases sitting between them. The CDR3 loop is CSVAGTEKYRVETQYF. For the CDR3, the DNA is TGCAGCGTTGCCGGGACGGAGAAATACAGGGTAGAGACCCAGTACTTC.

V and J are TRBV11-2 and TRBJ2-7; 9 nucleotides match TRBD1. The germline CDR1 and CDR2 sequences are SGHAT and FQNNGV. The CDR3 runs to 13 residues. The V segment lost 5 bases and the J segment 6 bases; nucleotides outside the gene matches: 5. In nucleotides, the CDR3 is TGTGCCAGCAGCATAGGACAGGGGTTCGAGCAGTACTTC. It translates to CASSIGQGFEQYF.

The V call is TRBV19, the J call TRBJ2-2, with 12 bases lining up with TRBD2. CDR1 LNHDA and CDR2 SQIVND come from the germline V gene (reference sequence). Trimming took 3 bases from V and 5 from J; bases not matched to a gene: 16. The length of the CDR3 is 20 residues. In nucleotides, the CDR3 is TGTGCCAGTAGTATGGCCGTGGAGACTAGCGGGGGCTGGGGGACCGGGGAGCTGTTTTTT. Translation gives CASSMAVETSGGWGTGELFF.

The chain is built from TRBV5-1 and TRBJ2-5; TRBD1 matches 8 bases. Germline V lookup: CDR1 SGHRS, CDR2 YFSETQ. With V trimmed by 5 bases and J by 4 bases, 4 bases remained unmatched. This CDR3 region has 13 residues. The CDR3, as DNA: TGCGCCAGCAGGACAGGGGAGGCAGAGACCCAGTACTTC. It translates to CASRTGEAETQYF. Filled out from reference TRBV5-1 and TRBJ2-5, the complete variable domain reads KAGVTQTPRYLIKTRGQQVTLSCSPISGHRSVSWYQQTPGQGLQFLFEYFSETQRNKGNFPGRFSGRQFSNSRSEMNVSTLELGDSALYLCASRTGEAETQYFGPGTRLLVL.

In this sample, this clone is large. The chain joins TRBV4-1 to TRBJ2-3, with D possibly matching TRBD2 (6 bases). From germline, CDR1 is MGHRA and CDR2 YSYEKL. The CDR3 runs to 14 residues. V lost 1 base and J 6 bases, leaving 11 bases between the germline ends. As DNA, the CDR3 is TGCGCCAGCAGCCAAGGAGAAGGGAGGGATACGCAGTATTTT. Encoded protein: CASSQGEGRDTQYF.

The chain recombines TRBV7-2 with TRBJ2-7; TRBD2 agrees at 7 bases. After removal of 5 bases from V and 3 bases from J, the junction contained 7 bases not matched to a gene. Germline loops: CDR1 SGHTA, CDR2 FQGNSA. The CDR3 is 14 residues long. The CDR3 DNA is TGTGCCAGCAGCCGCGAGGGCGGGGGCTACGAGCAGTACTTC. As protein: CASSREGGGYEQYF.

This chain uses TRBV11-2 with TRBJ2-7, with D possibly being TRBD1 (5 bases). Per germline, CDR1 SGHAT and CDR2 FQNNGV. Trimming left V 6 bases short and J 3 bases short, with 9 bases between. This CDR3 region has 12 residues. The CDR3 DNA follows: TGTGCCAGCAGTTATACAGGCTACGAGCAGTACTTC. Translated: CASSYTGYEQYF.

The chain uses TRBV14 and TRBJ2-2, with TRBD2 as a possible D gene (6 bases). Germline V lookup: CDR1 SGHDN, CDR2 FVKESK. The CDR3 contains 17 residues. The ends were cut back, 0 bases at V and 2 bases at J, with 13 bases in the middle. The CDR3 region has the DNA TGTGCCAGCAGCCAAGATCTATCGGGGGTCAACACCGGGGAGCTGTTTTTT. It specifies CASSQDLSGVNTGELFF.

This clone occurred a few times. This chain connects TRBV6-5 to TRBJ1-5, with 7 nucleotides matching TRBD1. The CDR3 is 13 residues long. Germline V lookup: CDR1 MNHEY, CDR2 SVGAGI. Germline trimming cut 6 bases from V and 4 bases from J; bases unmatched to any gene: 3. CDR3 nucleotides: TGTGCCAGCAGCCTGGGACAGAATCAGCCCCAGCATTTT. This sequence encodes CASSLGQNQPQHF.

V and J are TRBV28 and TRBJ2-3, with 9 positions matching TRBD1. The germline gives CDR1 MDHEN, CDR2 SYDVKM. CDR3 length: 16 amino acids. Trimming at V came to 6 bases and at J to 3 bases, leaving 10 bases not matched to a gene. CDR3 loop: CASSTLTGGSTDTQYF. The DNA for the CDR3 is TGTGCCAGCAGCACCCTGACAGGGGGTTCGACAGATACGCAGTATTTT.

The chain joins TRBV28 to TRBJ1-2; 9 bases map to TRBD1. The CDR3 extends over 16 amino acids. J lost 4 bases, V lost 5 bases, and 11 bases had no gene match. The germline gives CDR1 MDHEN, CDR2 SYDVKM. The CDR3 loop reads CASSATQGAKSYGYTF. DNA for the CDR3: TGTGCCAGCAGTGCTACACAGGGGGCCAAGTCCTATGGCTACACCTTC.

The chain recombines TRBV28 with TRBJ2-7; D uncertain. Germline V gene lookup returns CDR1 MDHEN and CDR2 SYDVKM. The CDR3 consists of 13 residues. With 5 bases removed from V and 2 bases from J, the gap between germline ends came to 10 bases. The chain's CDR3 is CASSPPSPYEQYF. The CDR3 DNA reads TGTGCCAGCAGTCCTCCGAGCCCCTACGAGCAGTACTTC.

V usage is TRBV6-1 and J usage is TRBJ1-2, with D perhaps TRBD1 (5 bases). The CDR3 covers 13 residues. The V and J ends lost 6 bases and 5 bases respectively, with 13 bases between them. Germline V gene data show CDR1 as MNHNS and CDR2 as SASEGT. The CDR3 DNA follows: TGTGCCAGCAGGGGAGGGCCAGGGTATGGCTACACCTTC. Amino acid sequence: CASRGGPGYGYTF.

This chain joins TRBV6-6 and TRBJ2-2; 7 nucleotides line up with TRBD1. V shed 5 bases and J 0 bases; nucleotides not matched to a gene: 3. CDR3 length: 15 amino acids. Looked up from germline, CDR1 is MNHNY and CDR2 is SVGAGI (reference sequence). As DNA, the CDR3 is TGTGCCAGCAGTACACAGGGGCCGAACACCGGGGAGCTGTTTTTT. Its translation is CASSTQGPNTGELFF.

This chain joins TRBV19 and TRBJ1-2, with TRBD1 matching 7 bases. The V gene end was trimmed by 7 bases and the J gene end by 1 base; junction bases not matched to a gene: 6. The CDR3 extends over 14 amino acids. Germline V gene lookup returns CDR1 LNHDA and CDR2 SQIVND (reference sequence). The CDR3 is CASTWTGGNYGYTF. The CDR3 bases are TGTGCCAGTACCTGGACAGGTGGTAACTATGGCTACACCTTC.

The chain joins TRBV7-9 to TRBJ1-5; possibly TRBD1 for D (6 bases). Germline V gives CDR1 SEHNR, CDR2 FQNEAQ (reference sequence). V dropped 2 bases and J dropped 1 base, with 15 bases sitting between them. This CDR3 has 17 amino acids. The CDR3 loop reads CASSLLGGHGSNQPQHF. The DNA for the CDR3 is TGTGCCAGCAGCTTATTGGGGGGGCACGGAAGCAATCAGCCCCAGCATTTT.